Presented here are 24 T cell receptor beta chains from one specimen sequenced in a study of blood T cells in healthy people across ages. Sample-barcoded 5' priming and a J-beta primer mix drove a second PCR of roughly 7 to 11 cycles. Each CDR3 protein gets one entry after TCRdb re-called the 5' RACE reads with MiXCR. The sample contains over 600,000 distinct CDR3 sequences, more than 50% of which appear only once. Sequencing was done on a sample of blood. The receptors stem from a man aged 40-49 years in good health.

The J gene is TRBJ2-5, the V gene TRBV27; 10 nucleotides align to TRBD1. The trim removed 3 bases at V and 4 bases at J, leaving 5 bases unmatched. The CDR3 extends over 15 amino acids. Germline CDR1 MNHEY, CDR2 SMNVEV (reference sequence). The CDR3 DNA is TGTGCCAGCAGTTTGGGACAGGGGAGAGGAGAGACCCAGTACTTC. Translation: CASSLGQGRGETQYF.

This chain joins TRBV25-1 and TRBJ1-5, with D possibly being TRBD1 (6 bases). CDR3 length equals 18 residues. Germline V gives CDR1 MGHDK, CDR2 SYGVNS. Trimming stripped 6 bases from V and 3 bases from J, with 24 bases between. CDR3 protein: CASRNDKLAGAANQPQHF. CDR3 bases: TGTGCCAGCAGAAACGATAAGCTTGCAGGGGCAGCCAATCAGCCCCAGCATTTT.

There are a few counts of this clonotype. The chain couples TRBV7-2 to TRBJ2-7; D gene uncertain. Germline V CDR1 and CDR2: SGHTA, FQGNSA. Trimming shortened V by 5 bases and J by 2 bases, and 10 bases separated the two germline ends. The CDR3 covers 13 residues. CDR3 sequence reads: CASSDVATYEQYF. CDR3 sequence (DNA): TGTGCCAGCAGCGACGTGGCCACCTACGAGCAGTACTTC.

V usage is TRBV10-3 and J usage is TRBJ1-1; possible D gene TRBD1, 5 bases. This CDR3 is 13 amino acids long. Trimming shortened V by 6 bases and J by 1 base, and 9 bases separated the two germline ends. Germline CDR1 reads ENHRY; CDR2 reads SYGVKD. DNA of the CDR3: TGTGCCATCAGGGAGGGGCAGAACACTGAAGCTTTCTTT. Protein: CAIREGQNTEAFF.

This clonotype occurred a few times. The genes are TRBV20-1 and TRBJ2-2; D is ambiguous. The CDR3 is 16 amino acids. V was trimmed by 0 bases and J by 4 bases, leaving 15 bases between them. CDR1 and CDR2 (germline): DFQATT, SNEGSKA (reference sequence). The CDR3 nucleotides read TGCAGTGCTAGAGATCGAAGAAATCCGCTCACCGGGGAGCTGTTTTTT. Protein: CSARDRRNPLTGELFF.

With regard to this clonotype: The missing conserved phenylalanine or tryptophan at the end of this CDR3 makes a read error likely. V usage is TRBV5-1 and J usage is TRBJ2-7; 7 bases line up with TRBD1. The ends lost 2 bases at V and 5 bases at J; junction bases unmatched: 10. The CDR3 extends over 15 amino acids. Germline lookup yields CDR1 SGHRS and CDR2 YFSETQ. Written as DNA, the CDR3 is TGCGCCAGCAGCTTATCACAGGGGCCGTTCGACGAGCAGTACTCC. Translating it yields CASSLSQGPFDEQYS.

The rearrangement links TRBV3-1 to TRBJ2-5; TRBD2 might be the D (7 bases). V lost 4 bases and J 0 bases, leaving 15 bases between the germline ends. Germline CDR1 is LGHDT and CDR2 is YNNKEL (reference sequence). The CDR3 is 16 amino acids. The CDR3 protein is CASSRRGPPYQETQYF. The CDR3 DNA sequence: TGTGCCAGCAGCCGGCGGGGGCCCCCGTACCAAGAGACCCAGTACTTC.

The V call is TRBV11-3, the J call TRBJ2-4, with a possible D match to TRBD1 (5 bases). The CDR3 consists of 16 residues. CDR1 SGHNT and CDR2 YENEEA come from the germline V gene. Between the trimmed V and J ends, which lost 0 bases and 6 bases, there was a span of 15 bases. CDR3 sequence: CASSLDGFGAPNIQYF. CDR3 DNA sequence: TGTGCCAGCAGCTTAGACGGATTTGGGGCCCCAAACATTCAGTACTTC.

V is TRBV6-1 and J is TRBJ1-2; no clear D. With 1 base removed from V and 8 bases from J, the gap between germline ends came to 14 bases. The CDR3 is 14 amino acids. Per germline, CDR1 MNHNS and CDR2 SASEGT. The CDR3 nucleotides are TGTGCCAGCAGTGAAGGGTTAATAGATTACGGCTACACCTTC. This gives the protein CASSEGLIDYGYTF.

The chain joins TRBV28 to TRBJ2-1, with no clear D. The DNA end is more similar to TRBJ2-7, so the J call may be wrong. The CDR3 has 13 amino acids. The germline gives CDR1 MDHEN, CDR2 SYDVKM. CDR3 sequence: CASSVLVHNEQYF. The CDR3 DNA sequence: TGTGCCAGCAGTGTTCTTGTCCACAATGAGCAGTACTTC.

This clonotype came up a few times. The CDR3 region is CASTSSTGAGANVLTF. The CDR3 nucleotides read TGTGCCAGCACCTCATCCACCGGGGCAGGGGCCAACGTCCTGACTTTC. This sequence joins TRBV28 and TRBJ2-6; D may be TRBD1 or TRBD2 (5 bases each). In germline, CDR1 is MDHEN, CDR2 SYDVKM. The ends were cut back, 7 bases at V and 4 bases at J, with 17 bases in the middle. The CDR3 runs to 16 residues.

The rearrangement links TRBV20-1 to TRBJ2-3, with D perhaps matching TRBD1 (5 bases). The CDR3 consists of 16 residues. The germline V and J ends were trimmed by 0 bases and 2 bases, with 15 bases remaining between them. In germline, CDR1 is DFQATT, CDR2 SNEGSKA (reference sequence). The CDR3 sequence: CSARDLVRVHTDTQYF. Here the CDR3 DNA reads TGCAGTGCTAGAGATCTAGTCAGGGTACACACAGATACGCAGTATTTT.

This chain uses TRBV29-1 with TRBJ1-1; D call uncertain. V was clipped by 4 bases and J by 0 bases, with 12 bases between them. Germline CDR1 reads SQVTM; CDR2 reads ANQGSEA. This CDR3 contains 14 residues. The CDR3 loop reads CSVVRWSMNTEAFF. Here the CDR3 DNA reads TGCAGCGTTGTTAGGTGGTCCATGAACACTGAAGCTTTCTTT.

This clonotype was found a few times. The CDR3 reads CASSLPPQGDQPQHF. The CDR3 region has the DNA TGTGCCAGCAGCTTGCCCCCCCAGGGGGATCAGCCCCAGCATTTT. V gene TRBV7-2 combines with J gene TRBJ1-5; 7 bases are a match to TRBD1. The germline V gene has CDR1 SGHTA and CDR2 FQGNSA. The CDR3 loop spans 15 amino acids. Losses at the gene ends were 3 bases for V and 5 bases for J; bases not matched to a gene: 7.

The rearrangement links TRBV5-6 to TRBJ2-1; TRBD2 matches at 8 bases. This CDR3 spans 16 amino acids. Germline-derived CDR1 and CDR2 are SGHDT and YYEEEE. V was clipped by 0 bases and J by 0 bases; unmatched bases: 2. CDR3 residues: CASSLAGGASYNEQFF. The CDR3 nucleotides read TGTGCCAGCAGCTTGGCCGGGGGGGCCTCCTACAATGAGCAGTTCTTC.

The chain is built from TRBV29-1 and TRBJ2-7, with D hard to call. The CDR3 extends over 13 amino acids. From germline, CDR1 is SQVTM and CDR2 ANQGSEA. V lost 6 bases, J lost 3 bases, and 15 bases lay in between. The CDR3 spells CSVGTEPYYEQYF. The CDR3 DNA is TGCAGCGTCGGTACGGAACCTTACTACGAGCAGTACTTC.

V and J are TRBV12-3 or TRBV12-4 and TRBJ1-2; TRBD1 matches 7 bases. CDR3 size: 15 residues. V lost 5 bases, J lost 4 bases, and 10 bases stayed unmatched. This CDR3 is CASSRPDRQGYGYTF. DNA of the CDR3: TGTGCCAGCAGTCGGCCAGACCGACAGGGCTATGGCTACACCTTC.

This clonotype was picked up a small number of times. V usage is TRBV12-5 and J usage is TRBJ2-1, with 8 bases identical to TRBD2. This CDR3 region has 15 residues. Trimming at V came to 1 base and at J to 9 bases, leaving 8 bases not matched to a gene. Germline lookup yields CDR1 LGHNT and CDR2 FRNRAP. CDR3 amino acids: CASGLAGGPIGEQFF. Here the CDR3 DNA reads TGTGCTAGTGGTTTGGCGGGAGGGCCGATCGGTGAGCAGTTCTTC.

The CDR3 reads CASSFLTGNTEAFF. The CDR3 bases are TGTGCCAGCAGCTTCTTGACAGGGAACACTGAAGCTTTCTTT. The chain is built from TRBV9 and TRBJ1-1; D possibly corresponds to TRBD1 (6 bases). The CDR3 loop spans 14 amino acids. CDR1 is SGDLS and CDR2 is YYNGEE in the germline V gene. The V and J ends lost 4 bases and 1 base respectively, with 11 bases between them.

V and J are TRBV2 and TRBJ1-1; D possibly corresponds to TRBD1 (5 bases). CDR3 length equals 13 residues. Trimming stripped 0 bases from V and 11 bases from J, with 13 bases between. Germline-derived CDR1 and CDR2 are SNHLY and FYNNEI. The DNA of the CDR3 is TGTGCCAGCAGTGAAGCAGGGCAGGGCATGGCTTTCTTT. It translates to CASSEAGQGMAFF.

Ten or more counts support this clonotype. CDR3 DNA sequence: TGTGCCAGCAGCCCCACAGCAACGGGAGCCTACGAGCAGTACTTC. Protein sequence: CASSPTATGAYEQYF. The chain carries TRBV4-2 and TRBJ2-7; a possible D gene is TRBD2 (6 bases). Trimming removed 4 bases from V and 2 bases from J, with 15 bases in between. The CDR3 totals 15 residues. From germline, CDR1 is LGHNA and CDR2 YNFKEQ.

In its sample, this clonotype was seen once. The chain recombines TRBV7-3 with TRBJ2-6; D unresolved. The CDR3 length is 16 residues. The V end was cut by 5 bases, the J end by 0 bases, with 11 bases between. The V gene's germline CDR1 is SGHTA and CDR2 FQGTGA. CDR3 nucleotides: TGTGCCAGCAGCGACCGACAAAACTCTGGGGCCAACGTCCTGACTTTC. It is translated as CASSDRQNSGANVLTF.

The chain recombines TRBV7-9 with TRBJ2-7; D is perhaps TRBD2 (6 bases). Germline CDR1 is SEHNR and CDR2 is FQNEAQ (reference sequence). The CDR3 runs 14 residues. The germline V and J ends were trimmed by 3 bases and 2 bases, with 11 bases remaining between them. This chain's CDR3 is CASSFGGNPYEQYF. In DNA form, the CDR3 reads TGTGCCAGCAGCTTCGGCGGGAATCCCTACGAGCAGTACTTC.

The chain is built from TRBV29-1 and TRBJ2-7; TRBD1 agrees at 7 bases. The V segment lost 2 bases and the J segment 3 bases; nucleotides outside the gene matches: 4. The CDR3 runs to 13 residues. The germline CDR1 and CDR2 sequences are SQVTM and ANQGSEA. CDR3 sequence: CSVETGTDYEQYF. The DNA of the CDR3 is TGCAGCGTTGAAACCGGGACAGACTACGAGCAGTACTTC.